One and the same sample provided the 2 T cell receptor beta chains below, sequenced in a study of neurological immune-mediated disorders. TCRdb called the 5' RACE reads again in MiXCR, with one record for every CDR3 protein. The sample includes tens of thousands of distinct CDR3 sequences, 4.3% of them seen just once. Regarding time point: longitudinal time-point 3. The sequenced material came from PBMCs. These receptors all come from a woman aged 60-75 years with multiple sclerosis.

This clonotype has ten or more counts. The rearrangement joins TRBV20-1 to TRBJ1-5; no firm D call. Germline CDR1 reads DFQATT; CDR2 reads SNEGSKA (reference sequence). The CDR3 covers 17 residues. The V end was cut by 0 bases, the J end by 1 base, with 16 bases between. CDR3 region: CSARDGLRAGSNQPQHF. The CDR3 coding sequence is TGCAGTGCTAGAGATGGTCTAAGGGCCGGCAGCAATCAGCCCCAGCATTTT.

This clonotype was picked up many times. CDR3 nucleotide sequence: TGTGCCAGCAGCGGAAGGGGGTATGGTCAGCCCCAGCATTTT. Translated, it gives CASSGRGYGQPQHF. The rearrangement uses TRBV9 and TRBJ1-5; TRBD1 is a possible D gene (6 bases). V was clipped by 3 bases and J by 6 bases, with 13 bases between them. The V gene's germline CDR1 is SGDLS and CDR2 YYNGEE. CDR3 length: 14 residues.